This T cell receptor (beta chain) originates from a study of blood T cell repertoires in COVID-19. Whole-study context: PBMCs, B-cell-depleted T cells, or T cells were the source of the cDNA or gDNA that made up the material.

V gave up 3 bases and J gave up 5 bases, with 10 bases separating them. Germline V gene lookup returns CDR1 GTSNPN and CDR2 SVGIG (reference sequence). The CDR3 has 12 amino acids. Clones were read by immunoSEQ multiplex PCR, and TCRdb kept only the in-frame ones, dropping some. The sample shows roughly 230,000 clones, nearly 90% of them seen only once. V is TRBV30 and J is TRBJ1-2; a possible D gene is TRBD1 (6 bases). Material for sequencing was peripheral blood. The clonotype originates from a human donor in a cohort sampled during active COVID-19. CDR3 in amino acids: CAWSGGQYGYTF. The CDR3 DNA reads as TGTGCCTGGAGCGGAGGACAGTATGGCTACACCTTC.